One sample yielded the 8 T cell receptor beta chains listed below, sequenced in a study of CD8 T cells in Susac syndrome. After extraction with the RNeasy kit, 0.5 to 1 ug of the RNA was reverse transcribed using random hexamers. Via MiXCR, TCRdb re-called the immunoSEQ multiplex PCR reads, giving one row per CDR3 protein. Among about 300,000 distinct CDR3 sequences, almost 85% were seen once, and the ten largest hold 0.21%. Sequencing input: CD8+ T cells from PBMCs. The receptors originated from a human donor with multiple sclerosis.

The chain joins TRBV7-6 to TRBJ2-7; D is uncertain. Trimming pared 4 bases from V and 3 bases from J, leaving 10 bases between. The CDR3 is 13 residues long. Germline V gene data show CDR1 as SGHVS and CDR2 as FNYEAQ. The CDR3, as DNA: TGTGCCAGCAGCTCGATTGTAGACTACGAGCAGTACTTC. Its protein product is CASSSIVDYEQYF.

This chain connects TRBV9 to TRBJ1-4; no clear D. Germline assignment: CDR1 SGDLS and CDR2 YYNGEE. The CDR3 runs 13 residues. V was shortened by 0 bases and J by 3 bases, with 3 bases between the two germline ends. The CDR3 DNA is TGTGCCAGCAGCGTAGAGGCTAATGAAAAACTGTTTTTT. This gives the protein CASSVEANEKLFF.

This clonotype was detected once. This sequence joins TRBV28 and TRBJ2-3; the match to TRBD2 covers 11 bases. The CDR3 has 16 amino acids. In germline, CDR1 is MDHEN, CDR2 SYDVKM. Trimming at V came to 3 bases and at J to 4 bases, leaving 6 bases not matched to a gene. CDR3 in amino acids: CASSFPASGRPDTQYF. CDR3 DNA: TGTGCCAGCAGTTTCCCCGCTAGCGGGAGGCCAGATACGCAGTATTTT.

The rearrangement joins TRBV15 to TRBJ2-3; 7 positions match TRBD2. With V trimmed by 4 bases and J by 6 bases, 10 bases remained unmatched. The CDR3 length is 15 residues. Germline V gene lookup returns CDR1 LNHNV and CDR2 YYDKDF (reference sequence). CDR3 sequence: CATSISREYQDTQYF. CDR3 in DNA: TGTGCCACCAGCATCTCGCGGGAGTATCAGGATACGCAGTATTTT.

This chain's CDR3 is CSASDGFYGYTF. The CDR3 DNA sequence: TGCAGTGCTAGCGACGGCTTCTATGGCTACACCTTC. The chain recombines TRBV20-1 with TRBJ1-2, with D uncertain. Trimming shortened V by 3 bases and J by 4 bases, and 9 bases separated the two germline ends. The germline V gene encodes CDR1 DFQATT and CDR2 SNEGSKA (reference sequence). This CDR3 has 12 amino acids.

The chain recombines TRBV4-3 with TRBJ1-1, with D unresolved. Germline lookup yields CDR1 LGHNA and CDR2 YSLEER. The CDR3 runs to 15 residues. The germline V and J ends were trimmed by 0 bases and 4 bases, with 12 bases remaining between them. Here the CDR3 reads CASSQDRWAATEAFF. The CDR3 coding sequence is TGCGCCAGCAGCCAAGATCGGTGGGCAGCCACTGAAGCTTTCTTT.

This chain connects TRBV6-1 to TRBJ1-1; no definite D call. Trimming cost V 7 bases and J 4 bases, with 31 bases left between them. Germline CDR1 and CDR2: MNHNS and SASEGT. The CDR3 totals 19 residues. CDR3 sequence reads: CASTKTMTRDGFSRTEAFF. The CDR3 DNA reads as TGTGCCAGCACTAAAACCATGACACGTGATGGTTTCTCCCGCACTGAAGCTTTCTTT.

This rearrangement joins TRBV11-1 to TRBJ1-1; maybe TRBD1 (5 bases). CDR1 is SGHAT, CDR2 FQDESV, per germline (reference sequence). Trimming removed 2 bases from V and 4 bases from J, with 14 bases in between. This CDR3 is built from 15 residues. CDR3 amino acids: CASSLFLGPATEAFF. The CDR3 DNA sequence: TGTGCCAGCAGCTTATTCTTGGGGCCGGCCACTGAAGCTTTCTTT.